One TCR beta chain is described in this entry. These data originate in a study of blood T cell repertoires in COVID-19. Profiling relied on immunoSEQ multiplex PCR, and the TCRdb table lists in-frame clones only, not all of them. The data contain about 170,000 clones, under 85% of them singletons. The specimen sequenced was peripheral blood. This clonotype was sampled from a man aged 55-75 years who had recovered from COVID-19.

CDR3 sequence: CASSYSGTQYF. DNA for the CDR3: TGTGCCAGCAGTTACTCCGGGACCCAGTACTTC. This chain uses TRBV6-5 with TRBJ2-5, with D uncertain. Trimming removed 0 bases at V and 7 bases at J, with 3 bases between. CDR1 is MNHEY, CDR2 SVGAGI, per germline. The CDR3 runs to 11 residues.